This T cell receptor (beta chain) was sequenced during a study of cytomegalovirus exposure and HLA in healthy donors. Study-wide background: Previous work identified roughly 120 million unique TCR beta sequences from 200 million or so T cells. Study-level findings and limits: Reported performance of the classifier showed diagnosis of cytomegalovirus status with high specificity and sensitivity. Sequencing had likely introduced a cluster of highly shared sequence variants as an artifact.

Unmatched junction bases numbered 11, after V lost 0 bases and J lost 8 bases. The V gene's germline CDR1 is SGHRS and CDR2 YFSETQ. The CDR3 covers 16 residues. Both 60 Vbeta primers and 13 Jbeta primers went into the PCR. TCRdb's table, derived via immunoSEQ multiplex PCR, lists solely in-frame clones and lacks some. The sample includes roughly 190,000 clones, 60% to 85% of them seen just once. Remarks on this clone: As yet, its antigen is unknown.

Sequenced input: PBMCs. This clonotype originated in a female donor in good health and CMV-seronegative. The rearrangement uses TRBV5-1 and TRBJ2-1; 7 nucleotides line up with TRBD2. CDR3 protein: CASSLGTSDKTDEQFF. In nucleotides, the CDR3 is TGCGCCAGCAGCTTGGGAACTAGCGACAAAACAGATGAGCAGTTCTTC.